This record concerns one TCR beta chain sequence. The sample is drawn from a study of blood T cell repertoires in COVID-19. TCRdb's copy holds only in-frame clones and misses some; the assay was immunoSEQ multiplex PCR. The profile shows 200,000 to 300,000 clones, 65% to 90% of them singletons. There are 18 residues in the CDR3. The V end was cut by 0 bases, the J end by 0 bases, with 19 bases between. CDR1 and CDR2 (germline): SGHRS, YFSETQ. This chain connects TRBV5-1 to TRBJ2-7; D might be TRBD1 (6 bases). Sequencing used peripheral blood. The sequence derives from a man aged 25-40 years with active or convalescent COVID-19. The CDR3, as DNA: TGCGCCAGCAGCTTGGCTTGGCGCGGTCCACAGGGCTCCTACGAGCAGTACTTC. Translating it yields CASSLAWRGPQGSYEQYF.